These 29 T cell receptor beta chains share one sample of origin, sequenced in a study of cytomegalovirus exposure and HLA in healthy donors. The PCR was carried out with 60 Vbeta primers and 13 Jbeta primers. Clones were read by immunoSEQ multiplex PCR, and TCRdb kept only the in-frame ones, dropping some. This repertoire shows about 150,000 clones, more than 65% found once; its top ten account for about 6.7%. The sequenced sample was PBMCs. These receptors all come from a man aged 45-65 years in good health and CMV-seropositive.

V gene TRBV5-1 combines with J gene TRBJ2-7, with 11 bases matching TRBD2. The CDR3 loop spans 17 amino acids. Germline V gene sequence: CDR1 SGHRS, CDR2 YFSETQ. V was clipped by 5 bases and J by 2 bases; unmatched bases: 12. The CDR3 nucleotides read TGCGCCAGCAGGTTGAGACTAGCGGGATACCAACCCTACGAGCAGTACTTC. Translation gives CASRLRLAGYQPYEQYF.

The chain combines TRBV6-1 with TRBJ1-3; tentative D call: TRBD1 (6 bases). Trimming shortened V by 5 bases and J by 3 bases, and 11 bases separated the two germline ends. The length of the CDR3 is 14 residues. Germline V gene data show CDR1 as MNHNS and CDR2 as SASEGT. CDR3 nucleotides: TGTGCCAGCAGTCCGGACAGCTTTGGAAACACCATATATTTT. As protein: CASSPDSFGNTIYF.

This clone has just a few counts. V and J are TRBV12-5 and TRBJ2-1; 8 bases are a match to TRBD1. This CDR3 has 13 residues. The V and J ends lost 7 bases and 9 bases, in that order; junction bases with no gene match: 8. Germline V gene sequence: CDR1 LGHNT, CDR2 FRNRAP. CDR3 DNA: TGTGCTAGTGATCTGACAGGGGCGGGTGAGCAGTTCTTC. Translating gives CASDLTGAGEQFF.

The chain recombines TRBV7-9 with TRBJ1-4; the D is unclear. Trimming took 5 bases from V and 9 from J, leaving 16 bases between them. The length of the CDR3 is 14 residues. CDR1 and CDR2 (germline): SEHNR, FQNEAQ (reference sequence). The CDR3 is CASSPSLAVKKLFF. The CDR3 bases are TGTGCCAGCAGCCCCAGTCTTGCGGTGAAAAAACTGTTTTTT.

V is TRBV10-3 and J is TRBJ1-1; TRBD1 matches at 8 bases. Germline lookup yields CDR1 ENHRY and CDR2 SYGVKD. The CDR3 is made up of 14 amino acids. After removal of 7 bases from V and 5 bases from J, the junction contained 9 bases not matched to a gene. The CDR3: CAITTDRGGTEAFF. In nucleotides, the CDR3 is TGTGCCATCACCACCGACAGGGGTGGTACTGAAGCTTTCTTT.

CDR3: CASSYSGQYGYTF. The CDR3 bases are TGTGCCAGCAGTTACTCGGGACAGTATGGCTACACCTTC. The V call is TRBV6-5, the J call TRBJ1-2; TRBD1 matches at 7 bases. CDR3 size: 13 residues. Trimming at V came to 0 bases and at J to 5 bases, leaving 0 bases not matched to a gene. Germline lookup yields CDR1 MNHEY and CDR2 SVGAGI.

V gene TRBV28 combines with J gene TRBJ1-4; the D is unclear. V dropped 6 bases and J dropped 5 bases, with 13 bases sitting between them. The CDR3 totals 14 residues. Germline V gene data show CDR1 as MDHEN and CDR2 as SYDVKM. The CDR3 loop reads CASRRPHGNEKLFF. The DNA for the CDR3 is TGTGCCAGCAGGCGGCCCCACGGGAATGAAAAACTGTTTTTT.

The CDR3 sequence is CASSQGGTVNTEAFF. CDR3 coding DNA: TGCGCCAGCAGCCAAGGGGGGACAGTGAACACTGAAGCTTTCTTT. V usage is TRBV4-1 and J usage is TRBJ1-1; 7 nucleotides match TRBD1. The CDR3 extends over 15 amino acids. In germline, CDR1 is MGHRA, CDR2 YSYEKL. Trimming removed 1 base from V and 0 bases from J; junction bases left unmatched: 2.

This clone was observed a handful of times. The chain links TRBV19 to TRBJ1-4; 7 bases map to TRBD1. The CDR3 is 15 residues long. Unmatched junction bases numbered 6, after V lost 4 bases and J lost 4 bases. CDR1 LNHDA and CDR2 SQIVND come from the germline V gene (reference sequence). DNA of the CDR3: TGTGCCAGTAGTAGCAACAGGGGTAGTAATGAAAAACTGTTTTTT. As protein: CASSSNRGSNEKLFF. Variable domain in full (rest from reference TRBV19 and TRBJ1-4): DGGITQSPKYLFRKEGQNVTLSCEQNLNHDAMYWYRQDPGQGLRLIYYSQIVNDFQKGDIAEGYSVSREKKESFPLTVTSAQKNPTAFYLCASSSNRGSNEKLFFGSGTQLSVL.

This chain uses TRBV4-2 with TRBJ1-6; 10 bases align to TRBD1. Germline values: CDR1 LGHNA, CDR2 YNFKEQ. This CDR3 has 16 amino acids. V shed 1 base, J shed 9 bases, and the junction held 6 bases outside the gene matches. In nucleotides, the CDR3 is TGTGCCAGCAGCCAAGCGACGGGACAGGGGATTTCACCCCTCCACTTT. As protein: CASSQATGQGISPLHF.

The rearrangement uses TRBV7-8 and TRBJ1-6; 7 bases fit TRBD1. The CDR3 loop spans 15 amino acids. With V trimmed by 2 bases and J by 10 bases, 8 bases remained unmatched. Germline values: CDR1 SGHVS, CDR2 FQNEAQ. The CDR3 protein is CASSLFVGGHSPLHF. The CDR3 nucleotides read TGTGCCAGCAGCTTATTCGTAGGGGGCCACTCACCCCTCCACTTT.

Details on this clone: An end of the junction differs from the germline gene, which may be a read error. CDR3 sequence reads: CSSSGGLAGISYNEQFF. The CDR3 bases are TGTTCCAGCAGCGGAGGACTAGCGGGAATCTCCTACAATGAGCAGTTCTTC. The chain couples TRBV7-9 to TRBJ2-1; 12 bases map to TRBD2. The germline V gene has CDR1 SEHNR and CDR2 FQNEAQ (reference sequence). There are 17 residues in the CDR3.

This clone was observed a few times. This rearrangement joins TRBV5-3 to TRBJ2-3; a weak D match, TRBD2 (6 bases). TRBV5-3 is placed among ORFs of uncertain function. V lost 3 bases, J lost 6 bases, and 32 bases lay in between. The length of the CDR3 is 20 residues. CDR3 sequence (DNA): TGTGCCAGAAGCTCCGATCAACGTCCGGGACCTTCAAAGGAGGGGGATACGCAGTATTTT. Its protein is CARSSDQRPGPSKEGDTQYF.

The chain links TRBV29-1 to TRBJ2-4; no reliable D call. V lost 0 bases, J lost 0 bases, and 6 bases lay in between. This CDR3 is 14 amino acids long. Germline V gene lookup returns CDR1 SQVTM and CDR2 ANQGSEA. The CDR3 region is CSVEDFVAKNIQYF. CDR3 in DNA: TGCAGCGTTGAAGATTTCGTAGCCAAAAACATTCAGTACTTC.

The CDR3, as DNA: TGTGCCAGCAGTTTGACTAGCGGGAAAGGGAACAATGAGCAGTTCTTC. Amino acids: CASSLTSGKGNNEQFF. The rearrangement joins TRBV28 to TRBJ2-1, with 11 bases identical to TRBD2. V gave up 3 bases and J gave up 5 bases; unmatched junction bases: 6. The germline gives CDR1 MDHEN, CDR2 SYDVKM. The CDR3 is 16 amino acids.

This chain uses TRBV6-1 with TRBJ2-7; D gene unclear. Germline CDR1 reads MNHNS; CDR2 reads SASEGT. Trimming took off 1 base at V and 2 bases at J, with 9 bases between the two ends. CDR3 size: 14 residues. CDR3 nucleotides: TGTGCCAGCAGTGAAGGTTGGCTTACCTACGAGCAGTACTTC. This translates into CASSEGWLTYEQYF.

The V call is TRBV2, the J call TRBJ2-2, with 8 bases that match TRBD1. The V gene's germline CDR1 is SNHLY and CDR2 FYNNEI. The CDR3 is made up of 13 amino acids. Written as DNA, the CDR3 is TGTGTCTTCGAGACAGGGGAGAAAGGGGAGCTGTTTTTT. Protein: CVFETGEKGELFF.

The V gene is TRBV5-1, the J gene TRBJ2-7; a weak D match, TRBD2 (5 bases). The CDR3 is 13 amino acids. Trimming removed 7 bases at V and 2 bases at J, with 13 bases between. Per the germline V gene, CDR1 is SGHRS and CDR2 is YFSETQ. CDR3 protein: CASRFAAAYEQYF. CDR3 in DNA: TGCGCCAGCCGTTTTGCAGCGGCCTACGAGCAGTACTTC.

This clone was recorded only once. The rearrangement uses TRBV29-1 and TRBJ2-7, with TRBD1 matching over 8 bases. The germline V gene encodes CDR1 SQVTM and CDR2 ANQGSEA. The CDR3 sequence is 11 residues long. J gave up 9 bases and V 6 bases, and 7 bases lay outside the gene matches. The CDR3 region is CSVGQGALQYF. The CDR3 nucleotides are TGCAGCGTAGGACAGGGCGCCCTGCAGTACTTC.

The J gene is TRBJ1-1, the V gene TRBV5-1, with D hard to call. The germline CDR1 and CDR2 sequences are SGHRS and YFSETQ. Trimming shortened V by 0 bases and J by 0 bases, and 6 bases separated the two germline ends. The CDR3 contains 14 residues. The CDR3 bases are TGCGCCAGCAGCTTGGCACAGATGAACACTGAAGCTTTCTTT. It codes for CASSLAQMNTEAFF.

Concerning this clone: A junction boundary mismatches the germline segment, possibly from a read error. This chain connects TRBV7-7 to TRBJ2-1; TRBD2 matches 11 bases. This CDR3 has 15 amino acids. Germline V CDR1 and CDR2: SSHAT, FNYEAQ (reference sequence). DNA for the CDR3: TGTGCTAGCAGCCTGGGACTAGCGGCCTACAATGAGCAGTTCTTC. This codes for CASSLGLAAYNEQFF.

This chain links TRBV11-2 with TRBJ2-7; 9 bases agree with TRBD1. The length of the CDR3 is 16 residues. Germline-derived CDR1 and CDR2 are SGHAT and FQNNGV. V shed 5 bases and J 7 bases; nucleotides not matched to a gene: 15. The CDR3 spells CASSEEAGTGLWEQYF. The CDR3 DNA reads TGTGCCAGCAGCGAGGAGGCCGGGACAGGGCTTTGGGAGCAGTACTTC.

The V call is TRBV18, the J call TRBJ1-1; possibly TRBD1 for D (5 bases). The germline V gene encodes CDR1 KGHSH and CDR2 LQKENI. The V end was cut by 4 bases, the J end by 8 bases, with 11 bases between. This CDR3 spans 12 amino acids. The CDR3 sequence is CASSQGPIEAFF. CDR3 DNA sequence: TGTGCCAGCTCACAGGGGCCGATCGAAGCTTTCTTT.

The chain uses TRBV6-1 and TRBJ2-3; 9 bases fit TRBD1. CDR1 and CDR2 (germline): MNHNS, SASEGT. V was clipped by 2 bases and J by 1 base; unmatched bases: 10. The CDR3 has 18 residues. Here the CDR3 reads CASSEYGTGYLGTDTQYF. The CDR3 bases are TGTGCCAGCAGTGAATATGGGACAGGGTATTTGGGCACAGATACGCAGTATTTT.

This clone rates as medium-sized. This chain uses TRBV18 with TRBJ2-7, with 7 positions matching TRBD2. CDR1 is KGHSH and CDR2 is LQKENI in the germline V gene. The CDR3 runs 15 residues. With 2 bases clipped from V and 7 bases from J, the junction kept 11 bases outside the gene matches. CDR3 loop: CASSPLRAGEGEQYF. The CDR3 DNA reads TGTGCCAGCTCACCATTGAGGGCGGGAGAGGGAGAGCAGTACTTC.

This rearrangement joins TRBV7-8 to TRBJ1-2, with TRBD1 matching over 7 bases. V lost 1 base, J lost 9 bases, and 5 bases stayed unmatched. Germline V gene data show CDR1 as SGHVS and CDR2 as FQNEAQ. The CDR3 is 13 amino acids. Here the CDR3 DNA reads TGTGCCAGCAGCTTAGGTCAGGGGGGCAGCTACACCTTC. Translated: CASSLGQGGSYTF.

V is TRBV7-9 and J is TRBJ1-1; D is undetermined. Trimming took off 5 bases at V and 1 base at J, with 8 bases between the two ends. Germline CDR1 and CDR2: SEHNR and FQNEAQ (reference sequence). This CDR3 region has 13 residues. For the CDR3, the DNA is TGTGCCAGCAGCACGGGTCCGAACACTGAAGCTTTCTTT. Protein sequence: CASSTGPNTEAFF. Full variable domain (rest looked up from reference TRBV7-9 and TRBJ1-1): DTGVSQNPRHKITKRGQNVTFRCDPISEHNRLYWYRQTLGQGPEFLTYFQNEAQLEKSRLLSDRFSAERPKGSFSTLEIQRTEQGDSAMYLCASSTGPNTEAFFGQGTRLTVV.

V is TRBV13 and J is TRBJ2-3; 7 nucleotides line up with TRBD2. V lost 2 bases and J lost 4; bases outside the gene matches: 6. The germline V gene encodes CDR1 PRHDT and CDR2 FYEKMQ (reference sequence). The CDR3 covers 15 residues. The CDR3 spells CASSLRPGGPDTQYF. The DNA of the CDR3 is TGTGCCAGCAGCTTAAGACCGGGAGGACCAGATACGCAGTATTTT.

This clone was counted between two and nine times. V usage is TRBV2 and J usage is TRBJ1-3; D is unresolved. Germline V CDR1 and CDR2: SNHLY, FYNNEI. This CDR3 is 19 amino acids long. Trimming left V 4 bases short and J 0 bases short, with 22 bases between. CDR3 in amino acids: CASSGALSRRVLSGNTIYF. Written as DNA, the CDR3 is TGTGCCAGCAGTGGCGCCCTTTCGCGGAGGGTTCTCTCTGGAAACACCATATATTTT.